The 17 T cell receptor beta chains below were found in one sample sequenced in a study of Graves' ophthalmopathy and Graves' hyperthyroidism. RNA transcripts provided the template for amplifying TCR beta CDR3 regions. RT-PCR was first run with HTBI primers, then multiplex PCR in a second round. TCRdb recomputed calls from the multiplex PCR reads with MiXCR, one row per CDR3 protein. The data show 620,000 or so distinct CDR3 sequences, over 20% seen once. Source material: peripheral blood. The source is a woman between 18 and 29 years old with stable Graves' hyperthyroidism. Some clones in this sample may be carry-over from other donors' samples.

This clonotype was counted ten times or more. V and J are TRBV28 and TRBJ2-7; D gene uncertain. The ends were cut back, 2 bases at V and 5 bases at J, with 13 bases in the middle. CDR1 and CDR2 (germline): MDHEN, SYDVKM. The CDR3 has 14 amino acids. The CDR3 reads CASSLRGESHEQYF. The CDR3, as DNA: TGTGCCAGCAGTTTACGCGGAGAGTCCCACGAGCAGTACTTC. Supplemented by reference TRBV28 and TRBJ2-7, the full variable domain reads DVKVTQSSRYLVKRTGEKVFLECVQDMDHENMFWYRQDPGLGLRLIYFSYDVKMKEKGDIPEGYSVSREKKERFSLILESASTNQTSMYLCASSLRGESHEQYFGPGTRLTVT.

This clonotype was recorded at least ten times. CDR3 nucleotide sequence: TGTGCCAGCAGTTCCGGACAGGGGGCAAACTATGGCTACACCTTC. Protein product: CASSSGQGANYGYTF. The chain is built from TRBV12-3 or TRBV12-4 and TRBJ1-2; TRBD1 aligns across 11 bases. The CDR3 has 15 amino acids. The junction had 3 bases not matched to a gene; V was cut back by 4 bases and J by 2 bases.

This clonotype was found many times. The chain has TRBV12-3 or TRBV12-4 and TRBJ1-2; 7 nucleotides align to TRBD1. This CDR3 region has 14 residues. V lost 4 bases to trimming and J lost 4 bases; unmatched junction nucleotides: 6. CDR3 sequence (DNA): TGTGCCAGCAGTTCTCTAGGGGACAGCTATGGCTACACCTTC. Its translation: CASSSLGDSYGYTF.

The rearrangement uses TRBV12-3 or TRBV12-4 and TRBJ1-1, with a weak D call TRBD1 (5 bases). V was shortened by 1 base and J by 0 bases, with 15 bases between the two germline ends. This CDR3 has 17 amino acids. The CDR3 DNA follows: TGTGCCAGCAGTTTAGTGTCAGGGAATTTCATGAACACTGAAGCTTTCTTT. It encodes CASSLVSGNFMNTEAFF.

The rearrangement links TRBV10-2 to TRBJ1-5; TRBD1 is a possible D gene (6 bases). The CDR3 runs to 16 residues. Trimming cost V 6 bases and J 4 bases, with 19 bases left between them. Germline V gives CDR1 WSHSY, CDR2 SAAADI. This chain's CDR3 is CASRDHRVAGNQPQHF. Written as DNA, the CDR3 is TGCGCCAGCAGGGACCACAGGGTGGCGGGGAATCAGCCCCAGCATTTT.

There are many counts of this clonotype. The chain recombines TRBV28 with TRBJ2-2; D is unclear. Germline V gives CDR1 MDHEN, CDR2 SYDVKM. The CDR3 has 14 residues. V was clipped by 3 bases and J by 2 bases, with 7 bases between them. As DNA, the CDR3 is TGTGCCAGCAGTTTGGCGCTAAACACCGGGGAGCTGTTTTTT. Residues: CASSLALNTGELFF.

There are many counts of this clonotype. The chain couples TRBV7-8 to TRBJ2-2, with D maybe TRBD2 (5 bases). CDR3 size: 16 residues. V gave up 5 bases and J gave up 6 bases, with 19 bases separating them. CDR1 is SGHVS, CDR2 FQNEAQ, per germline. The CDR3 DNA sequence: TGTGCCAGCAGCATGAGGGAACTGTCTGGGGCCGGGGAGCTGTTTTTT. Encoded protein: CASSMRELSGAGELFF.

This clonotype was detected ten times or more. CDR3 bases: TGTGCCAGTAGTACGTGGACGGGGAGCAATCAGCCCCAGCATTTT. As protein: CASSTWTGSNQPQHF. This chain uses TRBV19 with TRBJ1-5; no definite D call. The CDR3 has 15 residues. Germline V CDR1 and CDR2: LNHDA, SQIVND (reference sequence). Trimming pared 4 bases from V and 1 base from J, leaving 11 bases between.

V is TRBV19 and J is TRBJ2-6; D is undetermined. The CDR3 runs to 14 residues. Germline assignment: CDR1 LNHDA and CDR2 SQIVND (reference sequence). The V and J ends lost 3 bases and 2 bases respectively, with 5 bases between them. CDR3: CASSISPGANVLTF. CDR3 in DNA: TGTGCCAGTAGTATTAGCCCTGGGGCCAACGTCCTGACTTTC.

This clonotype was seen a handful of times. The chain combines TRBV4-1 with TRBJ2-4; D is undetermined. V was shortened by 0 bases and J by 0 bases, with 12 bases between the two germline ends. Per germline, CDR1 MGHRA and CDR2 YSYEKL. The CDR3 is 17 residues long. CDR3 residues: CASSQDHSGLAKNIQYF. In nucleotides, the CDR3 is TGCGCCAGCAGCCAAGATCATTCAGGTTTAGCCAAAAACATTCAGTACTTC.

The genes are TRBV28 and TRBJ1-1; 9 bases are a match to TRBD1. Germline CDR1 MDHEN, CDR2 SYDVKM. The CDR3 contains 15 residues. V lost 4 bases and J lost 4; bases outside the gene matches: 7. The CDR3 DNA follows: TGTGCCAGCAGTTCGCACAGGGGGCGAGGCACTGAAGCTTTCTTT. Its translation: CASSSHRGRGTEAFF.

This clonotype was seen ten or more times. J is TRBJ1-2 and V is TRBV30; D unresolved. Per germline, CDR1 GTSNPN and CDR2 SVGIG (reference sequence). This CDR3 is built from 14 residues. V dropped 5 bases and J dropped 3 bases, with 16 bases sitting between them. The CDR3 region is CAWYYLGGDYGYTF. CDR3 nucleotides: TGTGCCTGGTATTATCTGGGAGGAGACTATGGCTACACCTTC.

This chain connects TRBV20-1 to TRBJ2-5; 8 bases line up with TRBD2. The germline V gene has CDR1 DFQATT and CDR2 SNEGSKA (reference sequence). This CDR3 has 15 amino acids. The V segment lost 6 bases and the J segment 1 base; nucleotides outside the gene matches: 10. This chain's CDR3 is CSASWGGGLQETQYF. The CDR3 DNA reads TGCAGTGCCTCGTGGGGCGGGGGGCTCCAAGAGACCCAGTACTTC.

This clonotype occurred many times. The chain recombines TRBV7-2 with TRBJ2-7; D is unclear. Germline CDR1 and CDR2: SGHTA and FQGNSA. Trimming removed 5 bases at V and 2 bases at J, with 13 bases between. The CDR3 spans 14 residues. The CDR3 spells CASSLAPPTYEQYF. DNA of the CDR3: TGTGCCAGCAGCCTTGCGCCACCCACCTACGAGCAGTACTTC.

This clonotype has a count of ten or more. This chain connects TRBV15 to TRBJ1-2; D might be TRBD1 (6 bases). CDR1 and CDR2 (germline): LNHNV, YYDKDF (reference sequence). The CDR3 runs to 18 residues. Trimming removed 0 bases from V and 0 bases from J, with 17 bases in between. DNA of the CDR3: TGTGCCACCAGCAGAGATTCAGGCAGGGGACGAACTAACTATGGCTACACCTTC. Translated, it gives CATSRDSGRGRTNYGYTF.

This clonotype was observed at least ten times. The V call is TRBV30, the J call TRBJ2-5, with D uncertain. The length of the CDR3 is 11 residues. V was shortened by 3 bases and J by 4 bases, with 6 bases between the two germline ends. Germline CDR1 and CDR2: GTSNPN and SVGIG (reference sequence). CDR3 nucleotide sequence: TGTGCCTGGAGCCAGAGAGAGACCCAGTACTTC. This codes for CAWSQRETQYF. Filled out from reference TRBV30 and TRBJ2-5, the complete variable domain reads SQTIHQWPATLVQPVGSPLSLECTVEGTSNPNLYWYRQAAGRGLQLLFYSVGIGQISSEVPQNLSASRPQDRQFILSSKKLLLSDSGFYLCAWSQRETQYFGPGTRLLVL.

This clonotype came up many times. The chain carries TRBV12-3 or TRBV12-4 and TRBJ1-1, with D hard to call. Trimming left V 6 bases short and J 0 bases short, with 17 bases between. The CDR3 is 16 amino acids. The CDR3 is CASSPLGSGLNTEAFF. DNA of the CDR3: TGTGCCAGCAGCCCGTTAGGGAGTGGGCTGAACACTGAAGCTTTCTTT.